These 9 T cell receptor beta chains originate from one sample sequenced in a study of shared clonotypes between healthy human individuals. Data came from immunoSEQ multiplex PCR; TCRdb stores just in-frame clones and leaves some out. The data contain 190,000 or so clones, roughly 70% of them singletons. The sequencing sample was made of memory CD4+ T cells sorted from blood. Subset specified: CD45RA-negative fraction. The receptors originated from a man aged 25-45 years in good health.

The chain employs TRBV5-1 and TRBJ2-7; D is uncertain. Trimming cost V 4 bases and J 0 bases, with 8 bases left between them. Germline lookup yields CDR1 SGHRS and CDR2 YFSETQ. The CDR3 consists of 13 residues. CDR3 sequence reads: CASSAPGSYEQYF. The CDR3 DNA sequence: TGCGCCAGCAGCGCTCCCGGCTCCTACGAGCAGTACTTC.

The chain couples TRBV29-1 to TRBJ2-1; TRBD2 aligns across 9 bases. Germline lookup yields CDR1 SQVTM and CDR2 ANQGSEA. This CDR3 contains 17 residues. J gave up 0 bases and V 3 bases, and 9 bases lay outside the gene matches. The CDR3 DNA sequence: TGCAGCGTTGAGGGGGCTAGCGGGGCTAGCTCCTACAATGAGCAGTTCTTC. Its protein is CSVEGASGASSYNEQFF.

This clone was observed a few times. The chain is built from TRBV11-2 and TRBJ2-7; 9 bases match TRBD2. From germline, CDR1 is SGHAT and CDR2 FQNNGV. The CDR3 consists of 15 residues. Trimming took 5 bases from V and 7 from J; bases not matched to a gene: 12. CDR3 amino acids: CASSTAGLAPAEQYF. The CDR3 DNA follows: TGTGCCAGCAGCACAGCGGGACTAGCTCCCGCGGAGCAGTACTTC. Combining the CDR3 with reference TRBV11-2 and TRBJ2-7 gives the whole variable domain EAGVAQSPRYKIIEKRQSVAFWCNPISGHATLYWYQQILGQGPKLLIQFQNNGVVDDSQLPKDRFSAERLKGVDSTLKIQPAKLEDSAVYLCASSTAGLAPAEQYFGPGTRLTVT.

The table lists this clone with a count of one. V usage is TRBV28 and J usage is TRBJ2-7, with D perhaps TRBD2 (5 bases). V was trimmed by 6 bases and J by 9 bases, leaving 24 bases between them. This CDR3 contains 15 residues. Germline V lookup: CDR1 MDHEN, CDR2 SYDVKM. The CDR3 DNA is TGTGCCAGCAGCGATAGAATAGCGATTGCGCGTTGGCAGTACTTC. Amino acids: CASSDRIAIARWQYF.

This chain uses TRBV10-3 with TRBJ2-2, with TRBD2 matching over 14 bases. Trimming took 4 bases from V and 7 from J; bases not matched to a gene: 8. The CDR3 has 17 residues. CDR1 is ENHRY and CDR2 is SYGVKD in the germline V gene. CDR3 protein: CAISVGLAGAGDGELFF. The CDR3 DNA follows: TGTGCCATCAGTGTGGGACTAGCGGGAGCTGGGGACGGGGAGCTGTTTTTT.

The chain uses TRBV30 and TRBJ2-4; TRBD2 might be the D (7 bases). Germline loops: CDR1 GTSNPN, CDR2 SVGIG (reference sequence). The CDR3 covers 15 residues. Deletions cut 3 bases from V and 1 base from J, with 13 bases between. The CDR3 DNA reads as TGTGCCTGGAGGACGGGGGGCCTGGCCAAAAACATTCAGTACTTC. Amino acid sequence: CAWRTGGLAKNIQYF.

The genes are TRBV9 and TRBJ2-3; D remains unclear. The germline CDR1 and CDR2 sequences are SGDLS and YYNGEE. Trimming stripped 1 base from V and 1 base from J, with 4 bases between. This CDR3 has 13 amino acids. DNA for the CDR3: TGTGCCAGCAGCGTACAGGGCACAGATACGCAGTATTTT. The encoded protein is CASSVQGTDTQYF.

The rearrangement uses TRBV28 and TRBJ2-6; 10 nucleotides match TRBD1. This CDR3 comprises 17 residues. The junction had 4 bases not matched to a gene; V was cut back by 5 bases and J by 0 bases. Germline loops: CDR1 MDHEN, CDR2 SYDVKM. CDR3 sequence: CASSPGQGISGANVLTF. The DNA for the CDR3 is TGTGCCAGCAGTCCGGGACAGGGGATCTCTGGGGCCAACGTCCTGACTTTC.

The chain uses TRBV30 and TRBJ2-1, with D perhaps TRBD1 or TRBD2 (6 bases each). CDR1 and CDR2 from the germline V gene are GTSNPN and SVGIG (reference sequence). The CDR3 spans 12 residues. Trimming cost V 4 bases and J 9 bases, with 13 bases left between them. CDR3 DNA sequence: TGTGCCTGGATTGGGGGGCTGGCTGAGCAGTTCTTC. Its translation is CAWIGGLAEQFF.